This T cell receptor (beta chain) was identified in a study of blood T cell repertoires in COVID-19. Across the whole study: Some COVID-19 samples were acute and others convalescent; all came from the United States, Italy and Spain. Sources were T cells, B-cell-depleted T cells, or PBMCs; the material itself was cDNA or gDNA.

The method was immunoSEQ multiplex PCR; TCRdb's version includes in-frame clones alone and lacks a portion of them. The sample contains over 150,000 clones, 75% to 90% of which appear only once. With 4 bases removed from V and 6 bases from J, the gap between germline ends came to 15 bases. CDR3 length: 14 amino acids. Germline CDR1 is MRHNA and CDR2 is SNTAGT. Patients from Seattle were sampled longitudinally, starting during active infection. The chain carries TRBV6-4 and TRBJ1-2; no clear D gene. The source material was peripheral blood. This TCR came from a woman in her sixties or seventies with COVID-19, enrolled during active disease. CDR3 protein: CASSATRSKDGYTF. CDR3 nucleotides: TGTGCCAGCAGTGCTACCCGGAGCAAGGATGGCTACACCTTC.